The present T cell receptor beta chain was sequenced within a study of CD8 T cells in Susac syndrome. Study outcomes and limitations: As the study acknowledged, the number of individuals who were part of its TCR sequencing and HLA analysis was relatively small.

Comments on this clonotype: Its target is not known.

This CDR3 is built from 14 residues. Germline V gene sequence: CDR1 MNHEY, CDR2 SVGAGI. V was cut by 0 bases and J by 6 bases, with 12 bases left in between. The authors carried out high-throughput sequencing of TCR beta. They applied it to CD8+ and CD4+ T cells obtained from blood. RNA amounts of 0.5 to 1 ug underwent reverse transcription with random hexamers. Using its own MiXCR run on the immunoSEQ multiplex PCR reads, TCRdb lists one record per CDR3 protein. The sample holds some 300,000 distinct CDR3 sequences; approximately 85% are singletons and the top ten take roughly 0.21%. Sample: CD8+ T cells from PBMCs. The chain combines TRBV6-5 with TRBJ2-7, with unresolved D. The receptor was derived from a human donor with multiple sclerosis. CDR3 DNA sequence: TGTGCCAGCAGTTACTCAGGTCTATCCGGCGAGCAGTACTTC. It specifies CASSYSGLSGEQYF.